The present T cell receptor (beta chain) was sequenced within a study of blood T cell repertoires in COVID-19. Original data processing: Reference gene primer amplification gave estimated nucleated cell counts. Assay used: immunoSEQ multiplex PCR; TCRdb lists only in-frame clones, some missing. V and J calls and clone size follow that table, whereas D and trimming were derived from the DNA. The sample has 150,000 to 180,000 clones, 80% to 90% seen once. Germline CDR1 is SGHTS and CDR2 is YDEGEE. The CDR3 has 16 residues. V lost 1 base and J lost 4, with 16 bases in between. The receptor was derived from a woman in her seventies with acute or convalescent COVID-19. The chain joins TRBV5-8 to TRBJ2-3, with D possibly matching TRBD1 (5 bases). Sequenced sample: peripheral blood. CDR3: CASSLFRVGPPDTQYF. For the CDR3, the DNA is TGTGCCAGCAGCTTGTTCAGGGTTGGTCCCCCAGATACGCAGTATTTT. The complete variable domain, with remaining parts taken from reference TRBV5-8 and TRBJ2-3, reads EAGVTQSPTHLIKTRGQQATLRCSPISGHTSVYWYQQALGLGLQFLLWYDEGEERNRGNFPPRFSGRQFPNYSSELNVNALELEDSALYLCASSLFRVGPPDTQYFGPGTRLTVL.